This T cell receptor beta chain stems from a study of CD8 T cells in Susac syndrome. The CDR3 has 14 residues. Random hexamers served to reverse transcribe roughly 0.45 to 1 ug RNA. TCRdb re-analysed the immunoSEQ multiplex PCR reads in MiXCR, keeping a single row per CDR3 protein. Of about 400,000 distinct CDR3 sequences listed, around 85% are singletons. From blood CD8+ and CD4+ T cells, TCR beta sequences were generated. The sample comprised CD8+ T cells from PBMCs. The V and J genes are TRBV1 and TRBJ2-4; the DNA was not used to check the table's D call, TRBD1. TRBV1 is a recognized pseudogene. The TCR sequence derives from a human donor with multiple sclerosis. The CDR3 bases are TGCACCAGCAGCCAACGACAGATAGAAATTATTCAGTACTTC. Its protein is CTSSQRQIEIIQYF.